This T cell receptor beta chain was obtained from a study of human CD8 memory T cell subsets. From duplicate vials of about 140,000 sorted CD8+ T cells per subset, RNA was isolated. A UMI-labeled 5' RACE approach was the method that produced the TCR beta libraries. TCRdb re-called the 5' RACE reads; every CDR3 protein appears as one record, without DNA. This sample contains roughly 11,000 distinct CDR3 sequences. The CDR3 extends over 14 amino acids. Looked up from germline, CDR1 is MNHEY and CDR2 is SVGEGT. The sample comprised CD8+ T cells from PBMCs. This TCR derives from a human donor in good health. This chain uses TRBV6-2 or TRBV6-3 with TRBJ2-7; there is no DNA to check the TCRdb D call of TRBD1. The CDR3 reads CASSYEVAGDEQYF.